These 27 T cell receptor beta chains originate from one sample sequenced in a study of Graves' ophthalmopathy and Graves' hyperthyroidism. From RNA, the CDR3 regions of TCR beta chains were amplified and sequenced. An initial RT-PCR round employing HTBI primers preceded a second-round multiplex PCR. One entry per CDR3 protein results from TCRdb running MiXCR on the multiplex PCR reads. The table includes about 400,000 distinct CDR3 sequences, approximately 20% detected once. The sequencing sample was made of peripheral blood. The origin of the receptors is a woman younger than 30 with Graves' ophthalmopathy.

This sequence joins TRBV6-2 or TRBV6-3 and TRBJ2-2; D call uncertain. The germline V gene has CDR1 MNHEY and CDR2 SVGEGT. CDR3 size: 16 residues. The ends were cut back, 2 bases at V and 2 bases at J, with 12 bases in the middle. In nucleotides, the CDR3 is TGTGCCAGCAGTTACGGGTGGTTGAGTAACACCGGGGAGCTGTTTTTT. As protein: CASSYGWLSNTGELFF.

Comment on this clonotype: One end of the junction is discordant with germline, which a read error may explain. The V call is TRBV7-9, the J call TRBJ1-1, with D unresolved. CDR1 SEHNR and CDR2 FQNEAQ come from the germline V gene (reference sequence). This CDR3 contains 13 residues. In DNA, the CDR3 is TGTGTCAGCAGCTTACACGAGAACACTGAAGCTTTCTTT. It codes for CVSSLHENTEAFF.

This clonotype was recorded many times. This chain joins TRBV6-1 and TRBJ1-5, with 11 bases aligning to TRBD1. V shed 8 bases, J shed 9 bases, and the junction held 12 bases outside the gene matches. Germline V lookup: CDR1 MNHNS, CDR2 SASEGT. The CDR3 spans 15 residues. CDR3 in amino acids: CASGRDRGLPSPQHF. CDR3 DNA sequence: TGTGCCAGCGGTCGGGACAGGGGGTTGCCATCGCCCCAGCATTTT.

This clonotype was detected many times. The J gene is TRBJ2-7, the V gene TRBV7-2; TRBD2 aligns across 9 bases. After removal of 1 base from V and 3 bases from J, the junction contained 4 bases not matched to a gene. Germline CDR1 and CDR2: SGHTA and FQGNSA. This CDR3 region has 15 residues. CDR3 protein: CASSLGGAGGYEQYF. As DNA, the CDR3 is TGTGCCAGCAGCTTAGGAGGAGCGGGAGGCTACGAGCAGTACTTC.

The sample holds many counts of this clonotype. This rearrangement joins TRBV4-1 to TRBJ2-7; D might be TRBD1 or TRBD2, each matching 6 bases. The germline V gene encodes CDR1 MGHRA and CDR2 YSYEKL. Trimming removed 1 base at V and 3 bases at J, with 25 bases between. The CDR3 contains 19 residues. For the CDR3, the DNA is TGCGCCAGCAGCCAAGTTGAGGGAGTAGGGGGGACCCGAAGCTACGAGCAGTACTTC. It codes for CASSQVEGVGGTRSYEQYF.

Ten or more counts support this clonotype. The chain couples TRBV4-1 to TRBJ1-1; 8 bases align to TRBD1. J gave up 0 bases and V 3 bases, and 12 bases lay outside the gene matches. Germline loops: CDR1 MGHRA, CDR2 YSYEKL. This CDR3 region has 18 residues. CDR3 in DNA: TGCGCCAGCAGCCAGTGGGGAATGACAGGGGCGTTGAACACTGAAGCTTTCTTT. Protein sequence: CASSQWGMTGALNTEAFF.

At least ten counts were recorded for this clonotype. The DNA of the CDR3 is TGTGCCAGTATAGGACAAACTAATCAGCCCCAGCATTTT. It is translated as CASIGQTNQPQHF. The chain joins TRBV19 to TRBJ1-5; maybe TRBD1 (5 bases). The CDR3 sequence is 13 residues long. The germline gives CDR1 LNHDA, CDR2 SQIVND (reference sequence). The V and J ends lost 7 bases and 4 bases respectively, with 11 bases between them.

Many counts were recorded for this clonotype. In DNA, the CDR3 is TGTGCCAGCAGTATTATCAGACAGATCAAAGGGGAGACCCAGTACTTC. It yields the protein CASSIIRQIKGETQYF. This sequence joins TRBV12-3 or TRBV12-4 and TRBJ2-5; tentative D call: TRBD1 (5 bases). The V gene lost 5 bases and the J gene lost 5 bases, with 21 bases spanning the gap. The CDR3 sequence is 16 residues long.

This clonotype was seen many times. The chain is built from TRBV24-1 and TRBJ1-1; D is uncertain. Trimming stripped 6 bases from V and 2 bases from J, with 3 bases between. Germline CDR1 KGHDR, CDR2 SFDVKD. This CDR3 has 11 amino acids. The CDR3 DNA reads TGTGCCACCAGTTACAACACTGAAGCTTTCTTT. Encoded protein: CATSYNTEAFF.

This clonotype has at least ten counts. The rearrangement joins TRBV15 to TRBJ1-1, with D possibly being TRBD1 (5 bases). There are 14 residues in the CDR3. The germline CDR1 and CDR2 sequences are LNHNV and YYDKDF (reference sequence). V was trimmed by 0 bases and J by 5 bases, leaving 10 bases between them. The CDR3 sequence is CATSRDYGGTEAFF. CDR3 coding DNA: TGTGCCACCAGCAGAGATTATGGGGGGACTGAAGCTTTCTTT. Together with reference TRBV15 and TRBJ1-1, the CDR3 gives the full variable domain: DAMVIQNPRYQVTQFGKPVTLSCSQTLNHNVMYWYQQKSSQAPKLLFHYYDKDFNNEADTPDNFQSRRPNTSFCFLDIRSPGLGDTAMYLCATSRDYGGTEAFFGQGTRLTVV.

In this sample, this clonotype turned up many times. The chain joins TRBV7-2 to TRBJ1-1; D possibly corresponds to TRBD1 (5 bases). Germline values: CDR1 SGHTA, CDR2 FQGNSA. Trimming stripped 2 bases from V and 5 bases from J, with 15 bases between. The CDR3 is 15 amino acids. CDR3 loop: CASSLRAQAYTEAFF. The CDR3 nucleotides are TGTGCCAGCAGCTTAAGAGCACAGGCGTATACTGAAGCTTTCTTT.

This clonotype was observed a handful of times. This could be a read error, since a much larger clone is one nucleotide away. The chain uses TRBV28 and TRBJ2-5, with D perhaps matching TRBD1 or TRBD2 (5 bases each). V lost 2 bases and J 7 bases, leaving 17 bases between the germline ends. Germline V gene lookup returns CDR1 MDHEN and CDR2 SYDVKM. The CDR3 sequence is 15 residues long. The CDR3 sequence: CASSLPKRGKGTQYF. The DNA for the CDR3 is TGTGCCAGCAGTTTACCAAAGAGGGGCAAAGGGACCCAGTACTTC.

This clonotype has ten or more counts. The V gene is TRBV4-2, the J gene TRBJ2-7; possible D gene TRBD2, 5 bases. The V gene lost 3 bases and the J gene lost 4 bases, with 10 bases spanning the gap. Germline V lookup: CDR1 LGHNA, CDR2 YNFKEQ. The CDR3 runs 13 residues. CDR3 amino acids: CASSQDRDYEQYF. Here the CDR3 DNA reads TGTGCCAGCAGCCAGGACCGGGATTACGAGCAGTACTTC.

This clonotype was recorded at least ten times. The J gene is TRBJ2-5, the V gene TRBV19; D tentatively reads TRBD1 or TRBD2 (5 bases each). This CDR3 comprises 14 residues. The V gene lost 5 bases and the J gene lost 2 bases, with 12 bases spanning the gap. CDR1 LNHDA and CDR2 SQIVND come from the germline V gene (reference sequence). CDR3 coding DNA: TGTGCCAGTAGTTCGGGCTGGGGGCAAGAGACCCAGTACTTC. It encodes CASSSGWGQETQYF.

V usage is TRBV4-3 and J usage is TRBJ2-2; D assignment may be TRBD1 or TRBD2 (6 bases each). Germline CDR1 is LGHNA and CDR2 is YSLEER. Trimming cost V 3 bases and J 2 bases, with 13 bases left between them. This CDR3 is built from 16 residues. The chain's CDR3 is CASSHLRGANTGELFF. CDR3 in DNA: TGCGCCAGCAGCCACCTTAGGGGGGCAAACACCGGGGAGCTGTTTTTT.

This clonotype came up many times. The rearrangement links TRBV11-2 to TRBJ1-6; 10 bases align to TRBD1. Trimming removed 0 bases from V and 10 bases from J; junction bases left unmatched: 6. The CDR3 covers 16 residues. CDR1 is SGHAT, CDR2 FQNNGV, per germline. The CDR3 bases are TGTGCCAGCAGCTTAGAGGACGGACAGGGGGTCTCACCCCTCCACTTT. It yields the protein CASSLEDGQGVSPLHF.

Comment on this clonotype: This CDR3 fails to terminate in the conserved phenylalanine or tryptophan, so it likely reflects a read error. The J gene is TRBJ2-7, the V gene TRBV11-2; 8 nucleotides agree with TRBD2. Germline CDR1 and CDR2: SGHAT and FQNNGV. The CDR3 covers 16 residues. V shed 5 bases and J 0 bases; nucleotides not matched to a gene: 9. The CDR3 reads CASSRYTSGRSYEQYL. As DNA, the CDR3 is TGTGCCAGCAGCCGATATACTAGCGGACGCTCCTACGAGCAGTACTTG.

This clonotype was seen many times. This chain joins TRBV7-8 and TRBJ2-2; D might be TRBD1 (5 bases). V lost 0 bases and J lost 5, with 13 bases in between. Germline lookup yields CDR1 SGHVS and CDR2 FQNEAQ. The CDR3 loop spans 16 amino acids. The CDR3 region has the DNA TGTGCCAGCAGCTTAGCGCCAAGGGGCTCAACCGGGGAGCTGTTTTTT. It translates to CASSLAPRGSTGELFF.

This clonotype was counted many times. CDR3 coding DNA: TGTGCCAGCAGCCAAATAGCGGGAGGGGGGAACACCGGGGAGCTGTTTTTT. It is translated as CASSQIAGGGNTGELFF. The chain employs TRBV4-2 and TRBJ2-2; 11 nucleotides line up with TRBD2. V shed 2 bases, J shed 1 base, and the junction held 3 bases outside the gene matches. The CDR3 runs 17 residues. Germline-derived CDR1 and CDR2 are LGHNA and YNFKEQ.

This clonotype was counted many times. V is TRBV6-2 or TRBV6-3 and J is TRBJ1-5; TRBD1 matches 10 bases. J lost 9 bases, V lost 7 bases, and 12 bases had no gene match. In germline, CDR1 is MNHEY, CDR2 SVGEGT. The CDR3 is 15 residues long. CDR3 sequence reads: CASNSLRDRGAPQHF. Here the CDR3 DNA reads TGTGCCAGCAACTCCCTCCGGGACAGGGGAGCGCCCCAGCATTTT.

This clonotype was observed at least ten times. The V call is TRBV11-1, the J call TRBJ1-3; the D gene is possibly TRBD1 (5 bases). From germline, CDR1 is SGHAT and CDR2 FQDESV (reference sequence). V was clipped by 1 base and J by 5 bases, with 24 bases between them. The CDR3 length is 19 residues. The CDR3 DNA follows: TGTGCCAGCAGCTTAGGTTTGGGGATCATCGGGACGGACCGAAACACCATATATTTT. It codes for CASSLGLGIIGTDRNTIYF.

This clonotype was seen repeatedly, ten times or more. This chain links TRBV4-3 with TRBJ2-5; 11 nucleotides match TRBD2. The germline V gene has CDR1 LGHNA and CDR2 YSLEER. The CDR3 is 18 residues long. J was trimmed by 7 bases and V by 0 bases; bases with no gene match: 13. CDR3 protein: CASSQEPLAGGYRGTQYF. The CDR3 nucleotides read TGCGCCAGCAGCCAAGAACCCCTAGCGGGGGGTTATCGGGGGACCCAGTACTTC.

This clonotype was detected ten times or more. J is TRBJ1-1 and V is TRBV20-1, with D unclear. With 1 base removed from V and 0 bases from J, the gap between germline ends came to 6 bases. There are 13 residues in the CDR3. Germline CDR1 reads DFQATT; CDR2 reads SNEGSKA (reference sequence). DNA for the CDR3: TGCAGTGCTAGAGCGGATTTGAACACTGAAGCTTTCTTT. This encodes CSARADLNTEAFF.

The chain carries TRBV27 and TRBJ2-7; 7 nucleotides match TRBD2. The CDR3 contains 14 residues. Germline loops: CDR1 MNHEY, CDR2 SMNVEV (reference sequence). The V segment lost 6 bases and the J segment 2 bases; nucleotides outside the gene matches: 7. The CDR3 reads CASSRVREAYEQYF. The CDR3 DNA reads TGTGCCAGCAGCCGCGTCCGGGAGGCCTACGAGCAGTACTTC.

The gene calls are TRBV28 and TRBJ1-1; possible D gene TRBD1, 5 bases. CDR1 is MDHEN, CDR2 SYDVKM, per germline. Trimming cost V 2 bases and J 4 bases, with 17 bases left between them. This CDR3 comprises 16 residues. The CDR3 nucleotides are TGTGCCAGCAGTTTACCGGCAGGGAGTGGTATCACTGAAGCTTTCTTT. It yields the protein CASSLPAGSGITEAFF.

V gene TRBV12-3 or TRBV12-4 combines with J gene TRBJ1-2; tentatively, D is TRBD1 (5 bases). The CDR3 sequence is 14 residues long. Trimming took 4 bases from V and 4 from J, leaving 13 bases between them. The CDR3 here is CASSYSTTVYGYTF. DNA of the CDR3: TGTGCCAGCAGTTACTCAACGACAGTCTATGGCTACACCTTC.

This clonotype appeared many times. The V gene is TRBV12-3 or TRBV12-4, the J gene TRBJ2-5; 7 bases are a match to TRBD2. Trimming at V came to 2 bases and at J to 7 bases, leaving 4 bases not matched to a gene. The CDR3 contains 13 residues. The DNA of the CDR3 is TGTGCCAGCAGTTTAAATGGCGGGGGGACCCAGTACTTC. It is translated as CASSLNGGGTQYF.